This record covers a single T cell receptor beta chain. The sample belongs to a study of naive and memory T cell subsets. The CDR3 totals 14 residues. The V end lost 0 bases, the J end lost 1 base, and 6 bases lay between the germline ends. Per the germline V gene, CDR1 is LGHDT and CDR2 is YNNKEL (reference sequence). Both TRBC1 and TRBC2 were covered by a beta constant-region primer of two equimolar oligonucleotides. The ligated cDNA underwent four PCR rounds using SP2 and nested alpha and beta constant-region primers. TCRdb itself ran the UMI-ligation and nested PCR reads through MiXCR, one entry per CDR3 protein. The sample holds tens of thousands of distinct CDR3 sequences, about 8.2% seen once.

The clonotype comes from a human donor in good health. Sequenced: naive CD8+ T cells from blood. The V and J genes are TRBV3-1 and TRBJ2-5, with D perhaps TRBD2 (5 bases). The CDR3 loop is CASSQDLAQETQYF. CDR3 DNA: TGTGCCAGCAGCCAAGATCTAGCCCAAGAGACCCAGTACTTC.